This TCR beta chain derives from a study of T cell responses to AZD1222 COVID-19 vaccine. Some clones are missing from TCRdb's copy, which holds only in-frame ones; the method was immunoSEQ multiplex PCR. The data contain roughly 120,000 clones, around 94% of them seen just once; the ten biggest clones take up around 1.6%. Only one count was recorded for this clone. Sequences were derived from peripheral blood, sampled 28 days after the second AZD1222 dose. The source is an adult who received the AZD1222 COVID-19 vaccine.

The CDR3 bases are TGTGCCAGTAGTAGTGCGACCGGGGAGCTGTTTTTT. It codes for CASSSATGELFF. The chain has TRBV19 and TRBJ2-2; D remains ambiguous. V lost 4 bases to trimming and J lost 5 bases, with 5 bases between them. The CDR3 extends over 12 amino acids. Germline CDR1 and CDR2: LNHDA and SQIVND (reference sequence).